The rows below give T cell receptor beta chains drawn from one sample of a study of blood T cell repertoires in COVID-19. Generated by immunoSEQ multiplex PCR, the TCRdb table keeps only in-frame clones and is missing some. Of about 160,000 clones in the sample, 82% were seen once. The sequencing input was peripheral blood. These receptors originate from a woman aged 40 to 50 with COVID-19, enrolled during active disease. The CDR3 runs from the conserved cysteine through the conserved F or W. Each record gives: clone size, J gene, D gene, V gene, CDR3 protein, CDR3 DNA. A D gene is named only where the DNA matches it firmly. Size is stated for part of the rows, as once, few or many counts, or as a class when the clone is expanded.

.	TRBJ1-1	TRBD1	TRBV24-1	CATSDFDREDWRRMNTEAFF	TGTGCCACCAGTGATTTTGACAGGGAGGATTGGCGGAGGATGAACACTGAAGCTTTCTTT
.	TRBJ2-3	TRBD1	TRBV7-6	CASSPQGARDTQYF	TGTGCCAGCAGCCCCCAGGGGGCGAGAGATACGCAGTATTTT
few	TRBJ2-7	.	TRBV28	CASSVQRTYEQYF	TGTGCCAGCAGTGTTCAGCGGACCTACGAGCAGTACTTC
few	TRBJ2-1	.	TRBV27	CASSLRSSYNEQFF	TGTGCCAGCAGTTTACGTAGCTCCTACAATGAGCAGTTCTTC
.	TRBJ2-5	.	TRBV7-2	CASSLGPGVKTQYF	TGTGCCAGCAGCTTAGGTCCCGGGGTGAAGACCCAGTACTTC
.	TRBJ2-5	.	TRBV11-2	CASSTQSTRLVETQYF	TGTGCCAGCAGCACCCAATCGACTAGGCTTGTTGAGACCCAGTACTTC
few	TRBJ2-6	TRBD2	TRBV2	CASRAPGGNGANVLTF	TGTGCCAGCAGAGCCCCGGGAGGGAATGGGGCCAACGTCCTGACTTTC
once	TRBJ1-2	.	TRBV14	CASSHELIGRGYTF	TGTGCCAGCAGCCATGAGTTAATCGGGAGAGGCTACACCTTC
.	TRBJ1-5	.	TRBV27	CASSLSGVQPQHF	TGTGCCAGCAGTTTGTCGGGTGTACAGCCCCAGCATTTT
once	TRBJ2-7	TRBD1	TRBV5-1	CASSLAAQGAYEQYF	TGCGCCAGCAGCTTGGCAGCCCAGGGGGCCTACGAGCAGTACTTC
.	TRBJ2-7	TRBD2	TRBV28	CASSPSGSYEQYF	TGTGCCAGCAGTCCCAGCGGGAGCTACGAGCAGTACTTC
.	TRBJ2-3	.	TRBV25-1	CASSSPFAVTDTQYF	TGTGCCAGCAGCAGTCCATTCGCAGTCACAGATACGCAGTATTTT
once	TRBJ1-6	TRBD1	TRBV2	CASMIRDRFQSPLHF	TGTGCCAGCATGATTAGGGACAGGTTCCAGTCACCCCTCCACTTT
.	TRBJ1-2	TRBD1	TRBV5-1	CASRPTTGYGYTF	TGCGCCAGCAGACCAACGACAGGGTATGGCTACACCTTC
.	TRBJ2-5	TRBD2	TRBV27	CASSLEWTSGYQETQYF	TGTGCCAGCAGTTTGGAATGGACTAGCGGGTATCAAGAGACCCAGTACTTC
.	TRBJ2-1	TRBD2	TRBV5-4	CASSWTGLGDNEQFF	TGTGCCAGCAGCTGGACTGGACTAGGAGACAATGAGCAGTTCTTC
.	TRBJ2-2	.	TRBV6-5	CASSYRLVTTGELFF	TGTGCCAGCAGTTACCGACTTGTAACTACCGGGGAGCTGTTTTTT
.	TRBJ2-5	TRBD2	TRBV30	CAWSTNQGGGETQYF	TGTGCCTGGAGTACCAATCAGGGCGGGGGAGAGACCCAGTACTTC
.	TRBJ2-1	TRBD2	TRBV19	CASSKNSGGSNEQFF	TGTGCCAGTAGTAAAAATAGCGGGGGGTCCAATGAGCAGTTCTTC
.	TRBJ2-7	.	TRBV20-1	CSASIGYEQYF	TGCAGTGCTAGTATCGGCTACGAGCAGTACTTC
.	TRBJ2-3	.	TRBV4-2	CASSQGGVLDTQYF	TGTGCCAGCAGCCAAGGGGGGGTCCTGGATACGCAGTATTTT
.	TRBJ2-3	.	TRBV7-3	CASSLSRRDTQYF	TGTGCCAGCAGCTTAAGTCGGCGGGATACGCAGTATTTT
.	TRBJ2-3	.	TRBV5-1	CASRVSAAVLTDTQYF	TGCGCCAGCAGGGTCTCAGCCGCGGTGCTGACAGATACGCAGTATTTT
.	TRBJ2-7	.	TRBV27	CASSGGLSIVGEQYF	TGTGCCAGCAGTGGGGGCCTTTCGATAGTTGGCGAGCAGTACTTC
.	TRBJ1-2	TRBD1	TRBV15	CATSRDRGLNYGYTF	TGTGCCACCAGCAGAGACAGGGGGCTCAACTATGGCTACACCTTC
.	TRBJ1-2	TRBD1	TRBV6-5	CASRAGDREGYGYTF	TGTGCCAGCAGGGCCGGGGACAGGGAGGGGTATGGCTACACCTTC
.	TRBJ2-1	.	TRBV4-1	CASSQEGSGANEQFF	TGCGCCAGCAGCCAGGAAGGGTCAGGGGCGAATGAGCAGTTCTTC
.	TRBJ2-7	TRBD2	TRBV6-5	CASRLAGAFSYEQYF	TGTGCCAGCAGACTAGCGGGAGCCTTCTCCTACGAGCAGTACTTC
.	TRBJ1-6	TRBD1	TRBV7-8	CASSLTDRGKVPLHF	TGTGCCAGCAGCTTAACGGACAGGGGAAAGGTCCCCCTCCACTTT
.	TRBJ1-1	.	TRBV3-1/TRBV3-2	CASSQDREGENTEAFF	TGTGCCAGCAGCCAAGATAGAGAGGGTGAGAACACTGAAGCTTTCTTT
.	TRBJ2-7	TRBD2	TRBV6-4	CASSEVLAGGAYEQYF	TGTGCCAGCAGTGAGGTACTAGCGGGAGGGGCCTACGAGCAGTACTTC
once	TRBJ2-1	TRBD2	TRBV2	CASRETSGGAGENEQFF	TGTGCCAGCAGGGAAACTAGCGGGGGGGCTGGTGAGAATGAGCAGTTCTTC
.	TRBJ1-2	.	TRBV27	CASSIQGSWLSLYGYTF	TGTGCCAGCAGTATCCAGGGCTCTTGGCTATCGCTGTATGGCTACACCTTC
.	TRBJ1-2	TRBD1	TRBV30	CARDREWGGYTF	TGTGCCCGAGACAGGGAGTGGGGTGGCTACACCTTC
.	TRBJ1-4	TRBD1	TRBV4-1	CASSLRGTGSNEKLFF	TGCGCCAGCAGCCTCAGAGGGACAGGATCTAATGAAAAACTGTTTTTT
once	TRBJ2-2	.	TRBV29-1	CSAREAGELFF	TGCAGCGCTCGGGAAGCCGGGGAGCTGTTTTTT
.	TRBJ2-1	TRBD1	TRBV7-2	CASSSGRGLNEQFF	TGTGCCAGCAGCTCGGGCAGGGGGCTGAATGAGCAGTTCTTC
.	TRBJ2-5	.	TRBV2	CASSHPGSQLSETQYF	TGTGCCAGCAGCCACCCGGGGTCCCAACTTTCGGAGACCCAGTACTTC
.	TRBJ2-7	TRBD1	TRBV19	CATTPSGQKSYEQYF	TGTGCCACCACACCGTCGGGACAGAAGTCCTACGAGCAGTACTTC
.	TRBJ2-1	TRBD2	TRBV5-1	CASSSPSGLNEQFF	TGCGCCAGCAGCTCCCCTAGCGGGCTCAATGAGCAGTTCTTC
.	TRBJ1-2	.	TRBV4-1	CASSQVQNYGYTF	TGCGCCAGCAGCCAAGTCCAGAACTATGGCTACACCTTC
.	TRBJ1-2	.	TRBV11-2	CASSVQGVDYGYTF	TGTGCCAGCAGCGTCCAGGGTGTTGACTATGGCTACACCTTC
.	TRBJ1-3	.	TRBV18	CASSRDSGNTIYF	TGTGCCAGCTCGAGGGACTCTGGAAACACCATATATTTT
.	TRBJ1-1	TRBD1	TRBV11-2	CASSLDRGRAFF	TGTGCCAGCAGCTTAGATAGGGGGCGAGCTTTCTTT
few	TRBJ1-5	.	TRBV7-8	CASSLGPSDQPQHF	TGTGCCAGCAGCTTAGGTCCGTCGGATCAGCCCCAGCATTTT
.	TRBJ2-1	.	TRBV11-1	CASSRGLAENEQFF	TGTGCCAGCAGCCGAGGCCTGGCGGAAAATGAGCAGTTCTTC